The entry below describes one T cell receptor beta chain. What it binds is not known. This record comes from a study of blood T cells in healthy people across ages. General study results and limits: Greater diversity and more naive CD4+ cells were seen in long-lived donors than in aged donors. Per-million-T-cell TCR beta diversity fell roughly linearly with age.

Then a second PCR, running about 6 to 12 cycles, was carried out with a sample-barcoded 5' primer and a J-beta primer mix. TCRdb called the 5' RACE reads again in MiXCR, with one record for every CDR3 protein. The table lists around 990,000 distinct CDR3 sequences, around 25% of them singletons. The CDR3 contains 16 residues. With V trimmed by 2 bases and J by 3 bases, 5 bases remained unmatched. CDR1 and CDR2 (germline): SGHAT, FQNNGV. These data are also associated with another study on T cells of mothers and their children. As that report states: The entire RNA extract went into cDNA synthesis at approximately 1.4 ug per 15 ul.

The chain combines TRBV11-2 with TRBJ2-1; 9 bases line up with TRBD2. The source of this sequence is a girl aged 2 to 9 in good health. What was sequenced was blood. The CDR3 is CASSLMLAGRYNEQFF. In nucleotides, the CDR3 is TGTGCCAGCAGCTTAATGCTAGCGGGACGCTACAATGAGCAGTTCTTC. The full variable domain, rest sourced from reference TRBV11-2 and TRBJ2-1, is EAGVAQSPRYKIIEKRQSVAFWCNPISGHATLYWYQQILGQGPKLLIQFQNNGVVDDSQLPKDRFSAERLKGVDSTLKIQPAKLEDSAVYLCASSLMLAGRYNEQFFGPGTRLTVL.